This is a list of T cell receptor beta chains from one sample in a study of CD8 T cells in Susac syndrome. TCRdb analysed the immunoSEQ multiplex PCR reads with MiXCR anew, one entry per CDR3 protein. The profile shows around 270,000 distinct CDR3 sequences, around 89% of them singletons. The sample taken for sequencing was CD8+ T cells from PBMCs. The receptor source for this set is a human donor with multiple sclerosis. The CDR3 runs from the conserved cysteine through the conserved F or W. The order of the fields is V gene, clone size, J gene, D gene, CDR3 protein, CDR3 DNA. D genes are given only for firm matches. Rows may omit the clone size; those that give it use once, few, many or a size class.

V: TRBV6-2/TRBV6-3; size: -; J: TRBJ1-5; D: -; CDR3: CASPAQPQHF; DNA: TGTGCCTCCCCGGCCCAGCCCCAGCATTTT
V: TRBV5-4; size: -; J: TRBJ2-1; D: TRBD2; CDR3: CASSSSGTAYNEQFF; DNA: TGTGCCAGCAGCTCTAGCGGGACTGCCTACAATGAGCAGTTCTTC
V: TRBV3-1; size: -; J: TRBJ2-3; D: TRBD2; CDR3: CASSPEAGGGTDTQYF; DNA: TGTGCCAGCAGTCCCGAAGCGGGAGGGGGCACAGATACGCAGTATTTT
V: TRBV28; size: -; J: TRBJ2-1; D: -; CDR3: CASSYRVYGEQFF; DNA: TGTGCCAGCAGTTATCGGGTTTACGGGGAGCAGTTCTTC
V: TRBV3-1; size: -; J: TRBJ2-5; D: TRBD2; CDR3: CASSQDRISGSGETQYF; DNA: TGTGCCAGCAGCCAAGATCGTATTAGCGGGAGCGGGGAGACCCAGTACTTC
V: TRBV11-3; size: many; J: TRBJ1-2; D: -; CDR3: CASSLEAGGGTNYGYTF; DNA: TGTGCCAGCAGCTTAGAGGCGGGCGGGGGCACTAACTATGGCTACACCTTC
V: TRBV20-1; size: -; J: TRBJ2-1; D: TRBD2; CDR3: CSARSSGGENEQFF; DNA: TGCAGTGCTAGATCTAGCGGGGGGGAGAATGAGCAGTTCTTC
V: TRBV7-8; size: -; J: TRBJ2-2; D: -; CDR3: CASSNRVSANTGELFF; DNA: TGTGCCAGCAGCAACAGGGTCTCAGCGAACACCGGGGAGCTGTTTTTT
V: TRBV6-1; size: -; J: TRBJ2-4; D: TRBD1; CDR3: CASRTLPGTGVDIQYF; DNA: TGTGCCAGCAGAACCCTACCCGGGACAGGGGTTGACATTCAGTACTTC
V: TRBV5-5; size: -; J: TRBJ2-2; D: -; CDR3: CASSFARANTGELFF; DNA: TGTGCCAGCAGCTTTGCTAGGGCGAACACCGGGGAGCTGTTTTTT
V: TRBV3-1; size: -; J: TRBJ2-6; D: -; CDR3: CASSQVPVSGANVLTF; DNA: TGTGCCAGCAGCCAAGTCCCCGTCTCTGGGGCCAACGTCCTGACTTTC
V: TRBV7-9; size: -; J: TRBJ2-1; D: -; CDR3: CASSSNMVSGNEQFF; DNA: TGTGCCAGCAGTTCCAATATGGTTAGCGGCAATGAGCAGTTCTTC
V: TRBV28; size: -; J: TRBJ2-2; D: TRBD1; CDR3: CASRDGTGETGELFF; DNA: TGTGCCAGCAGAGACGGGACAGGGGAAACCGGGGAGCTGTTTTTT
V: TRBV7-8; size: once; J: TRBJ2-7; D: TRBD1; CDR3: CASTYRGPYEQYF; DNA: TGTGCCAGCACATACAGGGGCCCCTACGAGCAGTACTTC
V: TRBV29-1; size: -; J: TRBJ1-1; D: -; CDR3: CSDEGGASEAFF; DNA: TGCAGCGACGAAGGGGGGGCGTCTGAAGCTTTCTTT
V: TRBV20-1; size: -; J: TRBJ1-1; D: -; CDR3: CSARAPEAFF; DNA: TGCAGTGCTAGAGCCCCTGAAGCTTTCTTT
V: TRBV9; size: -; J: TRBJ2-7; D: -; CDR3: CASGGVSNEQYF; DNA: TGTGCCAGCGGCGGGGTCAGCAACGAGCAGTACTTC
V: TRBV29-1; size: -; J: TRBJ2-1; D: TRBD2; CDR3: CSGLGGGNNEQFF; DNA: TGCAGCGGGCTCGGCGGGGGAAACAATGAGCAGTTCTTC
V: TRBV29-1; size: -; J: TRBJ2-1; D: -; CDR3: CSVELVERPFNEQFF; DNA: TGCAGCGTTGAACTGGTAGAAAGGCCATTCAATGAGCAGTTCTTC
V: TRBV30; size: -; J: TRBJ1-5; D: -; CDR3: CAWSVGSHSNQPQHF; DNA: TGTGCCTGGAGTGTGGGGTCCCATAGCAATCAGCCCCAGCATTTT
V: TRBV4-3; size: once; J: TRBJ2-1; D: TRBD1; CDR3: CASSRWTGSYNEQFF; DNA: TGCGCCAGCAGCCGATGGACAGGGTCCTACAATGAGCAGTTCTTC
V: TRBV15; size: -; J: TRBJ1-5; D: -; CDR3: CATSRGGEMGYRLPQHF; DNA: TGTGCCACCAGCAGAGGGGGGGAGATGGGGTATCGTCTGCCCCAGCATTTT
V: TRBV4-3; size: -; J: TRBJ2-3; D: -; CDR3: CASSQERGPTDTQYF; DNA: TGCGCCAGCAGCCAAGAAAGGGGCCCCACAGATACGCAGTATTTT
V: TRBV6-5; size: -; J: TRBJ2-2; D: TRBD2; CDR3: CASRQLAGVFGELFF; DNA: TGTGCCAGCAGACAACTAGCGGGGGTTTTCGGGGAGCTGTTTTTT
V: TRBV6-6; size: few; J: TRBJ2-5; D: TRBD2; CDR3: CASSNAGGTQETQYF; DNA: TGTGCCAGCTCTAACGCGGGGGGAACCCAAGAGACCCAGTACTTC
V: TRBV11-2; size: -; J: TRBJ2-7; D: -; CDR3: CASSLGRMYEQYF; DNA: TGTGCCAGCAGCTTAGGCCGGATGTACGAGCAGTACTTC
V: TRBV6-5; size: -; J: TRBJ2-3; D: -; CDR3: CASSYSMGGGPTDTQYF; DNA: TGTGCCAGCAGTTACTCGATGGGTGGGGGTCCCACAGATACGCAGTATTTT
V: TRBV7-3; size: -; J: TRBJ2-5; D: TRBD2; CDR3: CASSIIAGAQETQYF; DNA: TGTGCCAGCAGCATAATAGCGGGAGCCCAAGAGACCCAGTACTTC
V: TRBV20-1; size: -; J: TRBJ2-2; D: -; CDR3: CSASLLDRQNTGELFF; DNA: TGCAGTGCTAGTCTCCTTGACAGACAGAACACCGGGGAGCTGTTTTTT
V: TRBV20-1; size: -; J: TRBJ2-7; D: TRBD2; CDR3: CSARLAGKSYEQYF; DNA: TGCAGTGCTCGACTAGCGGGGAAATCCTACGAGCAGTACTTC
V: TRBV5-1; size: -; J: TRBJ2-2; D: -; CDR3: CASTLSTGELFF; DNA: TGCGCCAGCACCCTGAGCACCGGGGAGCTGTTTTTT
V: TRBV27; size: few; J: TRBJ2-7; D: -; CDR3: CASSLIGFSSYEQYF; DNA: TGTGCCAGCAGTTTAATCGGGTTTTCCTCCTACGAGCAGTACTTC
V: TRBV30; size: -; J: TRBJ1-2; D: -; CDR3: CAWSSLGVGDGYTF; DNA: TGTGCCTGGAGTTCACTCGGTGTTGGGGATGGCTACACCTTC
V: TRBV29-1; size: -; J: TRBJ2-3; D: -; CDR3: CSVTDSLLDTQYF; DNA: TGCAGCGTTACGGACAGCCTTCTTGATACGCAGTATTTT
V: TRBV2; size: -; J: TRBJ2-7; D: -; CDR3: CASCASLSYEQYF; DNA: TGTGCCAGCTGTGCCTCCCTATCCTACGAGCAGTACTTC
V: TRBV12-3/TRBV12-4; size: -; J: TRBJ2-2; D: TRBD2; CDR3: CASSAAAGAGELFF; DNA: TGTGCCAGCAGCGCGGCAGCGGGGGCCGGGGAGCTGTTTTTT
V: TRBV11-2; size: -; J: TRBJ1-3; D: -; CDR3: CASRTWEPGNTIYF; DNA: TGTGCCAGCCGAACGTGGGAGCCTGGAAACACCATATATTTT
V: TRBV18; size: once; J: TRBJ2-1; D: TRBD2; CDR3: CASSPSGDYNEQFF; DNA: TGTGCCAGCTCACCCAGCGGGGATTACAATGAGCAGTTCTTC
V: TRBV27; size: -; J: TRBJ2-1; D: TRBD2; CDR3: CASSLGLAGHNEQFF; DNA: TGTGCCAGCAGTTTAGGGCTAGCGGGGCACAATGAGCAGTTCTTC
V: TRBV7-3; size: -; J: TRBJ2-7; D: TRBD2; CDR3: CASSLTASGTGYEQYF; DNA: TGTGCCAGCAGCTTAACCGCTAGCGGGACGGGATACGAGCAGTACTTC
V: TRBV7-2; size: -; J: TRBJ2-3; D: TRBD2; CDR3: CASSPGSGGATDTQYF; DNA: TGTGCCAGCAGCCCCGGGAGCGGGGGGGCGACAGATACGCAGTATTTT
V: TRBV29-1; size: -; J: TRBJ2-1; D: TRBD1; CDR3: CSVIMGQGSSYNEQFF; DNA: TGCAGCGTTATCATGGGACAGGGGTCCTCCTACAATGAGCAGTTCTTC
V: TRBV12-3/TRBV12-4; size: -; J: TRBJ2-5; D: -; CDR3: CASSLSPTGETQYF; DNA: TGTGCCAGCAGTTTGTCCCCGACTGGGGAGACCCAGTACTTC
V: TRBV10-3; size: -; J: TRBJ2-1; D: TRBD1; CDR3: CAISGDRNNEQFF; DNA: TGTGCCATCAGTGGGGACAGGAACAATGAGCAGTTCTTC
V: TRBV7-6; size: -; J: TRBJ2-7; D: -; CDR3: CASSWSRDYEQYF; DNA: TGTGCCAGCAGCTGGTCGAGGGACTACGAGCAGTACTTC
V: TRBV3-1; size: -; J: TRBJ2-3; D: TRBD1; CDR3: CASSPRQGATDTQYF; DNA: TGTGCCAGCAGCCCCAGACAGGGTGCGACAGATACGCAGTATTTT
V: TRBV5-4; size: few; J: TRBJ2-7; D: TRBD1; CDR3: CASSLAGQGIVNEQYF; DNA: TGTGCCAGCAGCTTGGCGGGACAGGGTATAGTAAACGAGCAGTACTTC
V: TRBV13; size: -; J: TRBJ1-1; D: -; CDR3: CASSEGQTLEAFF; DNA: TGTGCCAGCAGCGAAGGACAGACCCTTGAAGCTTTCTTT
V: TRBV29-1; size: once; J: TRBJ2-7; D: TRBD1; CDR3: CSVRTGVRYEQYF; DNA: TGCAGCGTGCGGACAGGGGTAAGGTACGAGCAGTACTTC
V: TRBV19; size: -; J: TRBJ1-2; D: -; CDR3: CASSQNQQIYGYTF; DNA: TGTGCCAGTAGTCAAAATCAGCAAATCTATGGCTACACCTTC
V: TRBV14; size: -; J: TRBJ2-1; D: -; CDR3: CASSQEKTDYYNEQFF; DNA: TGTGCCAGCAGCCAAGAAAAGACCGACTACTACAATGAGCAGTTCTTC
V: TRBV7-6; size: -; J: TRBJ2-1; D: TRBD2; CDR3: CASSPAPGRGNEQFF; DNA: TGTGCCAGCAGCCCCGCTCCGGGGAGGGGAAATGAGCAGTTCTTC
V: TRBV7-8; size: -; J: TRBJ1-5; D: TRBD1; CDR3: CASSPYQTGGNQPQHF; DNA: TGTGCCAGCAGCCCATACCAAACAGGGGGCAATCAGCCCCAGCATTTT
V: TRBV9; size: -; J: TRBJ2-7; D: TRBD2; CDR3: CASSVGGSGGYEQYF; DNA: TGTGCCAGCAGCGTAGGTGGTAGCGGGGGCTACGAGCAGTACTTC
V: TRBV6-1; size: -; J: TRBJ2-1; D: -; CDR3: CASSYRDTLDEQFF; DNA: TGTGCCAGCTCCTACCGGGACACCCTGGATGAGCAGTTCTTC
V: TRBV29-1; size: -; J: TRBJ2-1; D: -; CDR3: CSVVGKRNEQFF; DNA: TGCAGCGTTGTAGGAAAAAGAAATGAGCAGTTCTTC
V: TRBV7-9; size: -; J: TRBJ2-2; D: -; CDR3: CASSLAPGTGELFF; DNA: TGTGCCAGCAGCTTAGCGCCTGGCACCGGGGAGCTGTTTTTT
V: TRBV20-1; size: -; J: TRBJ2-7; D: TRBD2; CDR3: CSARDPSGSTQYEQYF; DNA: TGCAGTGCTAGAGATCCTAGCGGGAGTACCCAATACGAGCAGTACTTC
V: TRBV27; size: -; J: TRBJ2-1; D: -; CDR3: CASSTMTMGLGEQFF; DNA: TGTGCCAGCAGTACGATGACTATGGGGCTCGGTGAGCAGTTCTTC